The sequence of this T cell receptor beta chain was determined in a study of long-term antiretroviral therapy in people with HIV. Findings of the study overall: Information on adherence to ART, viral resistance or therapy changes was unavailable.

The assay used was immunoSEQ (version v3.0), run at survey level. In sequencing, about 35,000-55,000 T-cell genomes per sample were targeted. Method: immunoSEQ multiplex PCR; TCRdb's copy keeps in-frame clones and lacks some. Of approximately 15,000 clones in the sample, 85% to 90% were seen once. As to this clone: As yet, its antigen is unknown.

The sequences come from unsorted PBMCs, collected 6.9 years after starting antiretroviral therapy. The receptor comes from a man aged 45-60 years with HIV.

The CDR3 reads CAWRLAGQGTDTQYF. The CDR3 DNA reads as TGTGCCTGGAGACTAGCGGGACAGGGGACAGATACGCAGTATTTT. This sequence joins TRBV30 and TRBJ2-3; D possibly uses TRBD1 or TRBD2 (10 bases each). Germline V gene lookup returns CDR1 GTSNPN and CDR2 SVGIG (reference sequence). Between the trimmed V and J ends, which lost 3 bases and 3 bases, there was a span of 16 bases. The CDR3 length is 15 residues.